This T cell receptor beta chain comes out of a study of blood T cell repertoires in COVID-19. About the study: COVID-19 samples from acute and convalescent phases originated in the United States, Italy and Spain.

Here immunoSEQ multiplex PCR was the method, and the copy in TCRdb shows in-frame clones only, minus some. Among some 320,000 clones listed, roughly 85% were seen once. This clone was seen a handful of times. Germline V lookup: CDR1 LGHDT, CDR2 YNNKEL (reference sequence). V shed 1 base, J shed 12 bases, and the junction held 6 bases outside the gene matches. CDR3 size: 13 residues. V usage is TRBV3-1 (or the pseudogene TRBV3-2) and J usage is TRBJ2-7, with 10 bases identical to TRBD2. Sequencing was carried out using peripheral blood. The sequence was collected from a human donor in a cohort sampled during active COVID-19. The CDR3 here is CASSQALLAGMYF. Here the CDR3 DNA reads TGTGCCAGCAGCCAAGCCCTACTAGCGGGGATGTACTTC.